The following is a TCR beta chain sequence with its context. Assay: immunoSEQ multiplex PCR; the TCRdb copy retains only in-frame clones and omits some. Among roughly 32,000 clones listed, around 92% were seen once. Germline CDR1 reads LGHNA; CDR2 reads YSLEER. V trimming: 0 bases; J trimming: 8 bases; junction bases outside the gene matches: 7. CDR3 length: 15 residues. This entry comes from a study of T cell changes during pregnancy in multiple sclerosis. The chain is built from TRBV4-3 and TRBJ2-1; 7 nucleotides align to TRBD1. The starting material was CD8+ T cells from peripheral blood mononuclear cells, obtained in the second trimester of pregnancy. This sequence was found in a female donor in good health, enrolled as a control in a pregnancy study. The CDR3 sequence is CASSQDWSRGYEQFF. The CDR3 nucleotides are TGCGCCAGCAGCCAAGATTGGAGCAGGGGGTATGAGCAGTTCTTC.